One sample yielded the 21 T cell receptor beta chains listed below, sequenced in a study of blood T cell repertoires in COVID-19 (TCRdb year 2020). The library was built by means of the immunoSEQ multiplex PCR assay. The table comes from immuneACCESS by way of TCRdb, which keeps in-frame sequences with V and J called. Part of the clones is missing from these tables; in studies checked, under half for an unresolved V gene and the rest for unknown reasons. For this sample the table gives tens of thousands of clones, of which around 87% were detected only once. The top ten hold around 4% of the sample. Sequenced: peripheral blood. These receptors all come from a woman of 80 years or more with active or convalescent COVID-19.

The chain recombines TRBV10-1 with TRBJ2-1, with D possibly being TRBD2 (5 bases). CDR1 WNHNN and CDR2 SYGVQD come from the germline V gene (reference sequence). The CDR3 contains 13 residues. The ends were cut back, 3 bases at V and 13 bases at J, with 16 bases in the middle. For the CDR3, the DNA is TGCGCCAGCAGTGAAACTGGAAGGAGGAGTCAGTTCTTC. Residues: CASSETGRRSQFF.

The chain couples TRBV7-9 to TRBJ2-1; 14 nucleotides match TRBD2. The junction had 10 bases not matched to a gene; V was cut back by 3 bases and J by 9 bases. Germline V gene sequence: CDR1 SEHNR, CDR2 FQNEAQ (reference sequence). This CDR3 contains 17 residues. The CDR3 sequence is CASSFPLGLAGGGEQFF. The CDR3 DNA sequence: TGTGCCAGCAGCTTTCCCCTTGGACTAGCGGGAGGTGGTGAGCAGTTCTTC.

This chain connects TRBV2 to TRBJ1-1; TRBD1 aligns across 7 bases. Germline CDR1 is SNHLY and CDR2 is FYNNEI. V gave up 8 bases and J gave up 3 bases; unmatched junction bases: 3. This CDR3 has 12 residues. Here the CDR3 reads CASQGGDTEAFF. CDR3 nucleotides: TGTGCCAGCCAGGGGGGTGACACTGAAGCTTTCTTT.

This chain joins TRBV4-3 and TRBJ1-4, with a weak D call TRBD1 (6 bases). The CDR3 contains 15 residues. V was pared by 0 bases and J by 4 bases, with 9 bases between. Per germline, CDR1 LGHNA and CDR2 YSLEER. The DNA of the CDR3 is TGCGCCAGCAGCCAAGAGGGGACAAATAATGAAAAACTGTTTTTT. Protein: CASSQEGTNNEKLFF.

J is TRBJ1-3 and V is TRBV6-2 or TRBV6-3; the match to TRBD1 covers 8 bases. Germline V CDR1 and CDR2: MNHEY, SVGEGT. This CDR3 comprises 16 residues. The V segment lost 6 bases and the J segment 2 bases; nucleotides outside the gene matches: 9. CDR3 protein: CASSKTGTGAGNTIYF. The CDR3 bases are TGTGCCAGCAGCAAAACCGGGACAGGAGCTGGAAACACCATATATTTT.

The rearrangement uses TRBV18 and TRBJ1-6; 7 bases agree with TRBD1. The CDR3 has 15 residues. The V segment lost 2 bases and the J segment 7 bases; nucleotides outside the gene matches: 5. Per the germline V gene, CDR1 is KGHSH and CDR2 is LQKENI. CDR3 protein: CASSPGTASNSPLHF. In nucleotides, the CDR3 is TGTGCCAGCTCACCAGGGACAGCCTCGAATTCACCCCTCCACTTT.

V gene TRBV7-9 combines with J gene TRBJ2-1; D is uncertain. Trimming stripped 1 base from V and 7 bases from J, with 11 bases between. The germline V gene has CDR1 SEHNR and CDR2 FQNEAQ (reference sequence). This CDR3 has 14 amino acids. In DNA, the CDR3 is TGTGCCAGCAGCTTAGTGCTACCGGGTAATGAGCAGTTCTTC. Amino acid sequence: CASSLVLPGNEQFF. Based on the CDR3 plus reference TRBV7-9 and TRBJ2-1, the full variable domain is DTGVSQNPRHKITKRGQNVTFRCDPISEHNRLYWYRQTLGQGPEFLTYFQNEAQLEKSRLLSDRFSAERPKGSFSTLEIQRTEQGDSAMYLCASSLVLPGNEQFFGPGTRLTVL.

This clone came up once. The chain employs TRBV7-2 and TRBJ2-3, with D perhaps matching TRBD1 (8 bases). Trimming took 5 bases from V and 4 from J, leaving 16 bases between them. Germline assignment: CDR1 SGHTA and CDR2 FQGNSA. The CDR3 consists of 15 residues. CDR3 region: CASSPQGGNSDTQYF. The CDR3 nucleotides read TGTGCCAGCAGCCCACAGGGGGGGAATTCAGATACGCAGTATTTT.

This clone was detected only once. This chain uses TRBV18 with TRBJ1-1; the D gene is possibly TRBD1 (5 bases). Germline lookup yields CDR1 KGHSH and CDR2 LQKENI. V was trimmed by 0 bases and J by 1 base, leaving 9 bases between them. The CDR3 has 15 amino acids. CDR3: CASSPPVTENTEAFF. CDR3 nucleotide sequence: TGTGCCAGCTCACCACCGGTGACAGAGAACACTGAAGCTTTCTTT.

The chain joins TRBV11-2 to TRBJ2-2; D remains unclear. The CDR3 covers 14 residues. V lost 5 bases, J lost 4 bases, and 11 bases lay in between. Germline CDR1 is SGHAT and CDR2 is FQNNGV. CDR3 bases: TGTGCCAGCAGCCCACTGAGAGGCACCGGGGAGCTGTTTTTT. Protein: CASSPLRGTGELFF.

The genes are TRBV10-2 and TRBJ1-1, with D unclear. The CDR3 has 13 residues. CDR1 is WSHSY and CDR2 is SAAADI in the germline V gene. V shed 5 bases and J shed 1 base, with 8 bases lying between them. The CDR3 sequence: CASSIGPNTEAFF. The CDR3 DNA reads as TGCGCCAGCAGTATTGGCCCGAACACTGAAGCTTTCTTT.

This chain uses TRBV20-1 with TRBJ2-3; 7 positions agree with TRBD2. V was pared by 3 bases and J by 1 base, with 13 bases of the junction left unmatched. There are 17 residues in the CDR3. CDR1 is DFQATT and CDR2 is SNEGSKA in the germline V gene (reference sequence). The CDR3 loop is CSASARERGVGTDTQYF. As DNA, the CDR3 is TGCAGTGCTAGTGCGCGGGAGAGGGGAGTTGGCACAGATACGCAGTATTTT.

The chain employs TRBV18 and TRBJ2-2, with TRBD1 identical over 7 bases. There are 15 residues in the CDR3. The V gene end was trimmed by 3 bases and the J gene end by 5 bases; junction bases not matched to a gene: 6. Germline loops: CDR1 KGHSH, CDR2 LQKENI. The CDR3 DNA sequence: TGTGCCAGCTCACCCGCCGACAGGGTGACCGGGGAGCTGTTTTTT. Amino acid sequence: CASSPADRVTGELFF.

This chain uses TRBV29-1 with TRBJ2-5; TRBD2 is a possible D gene (5 bases). In germline, CDR1 is SQVTM, CDR2 ANQGSEA. V gave up 4 bases and J gave up 1 base, with 7 bases separating them. This CDR3 is 12 amino acids long. The CDR3 loop reads CSVAEGQETQYF. The CDR3 DNA reads TGCAGCGTTGCCGAGGGCCAAGAGACCCAGTACTTC. The full variable domain, completed using reference TRBV29-1 and TRBJ2-5, is SAVISQKPSRDICQRGTSLTIQCQVDSQVTMMFWYRQQPGQSLTLIATANQGSEATYESGFVIDKFPISRPNLTFSTLTVSNMSPEDSSIYLCSVAEGQETQYFGPGTRLLVL.

This rearrangement joins TRBV20-1 to TRBJ2-1; TRBD2 agrees at 10 bases. Germline loops: CDR1 DFQATT, CDR2 SNEGSKA (reference sequence). V lost 3 bases, J lost 5 bases, and 4 bases stayed unmatched. The CDR3 is made up of 14 amino acids. The CDR3: CSASLGLADNEQFF. The CDR3 region has the DNA TGCAGTGCTAGTTTAGGACTAGCGGACAATGAGCAGTTCTTC.

CDR3 in amino acids: CAWSAGTPNSPLHF. CDR3 in DNA: TGTGCCTGGAGTGCCGGGACACCGAATTCACCCCTCCACTTT. The V call is TRBV30, the J call TRBJ1-6; D is perhaps TRBD1 (6 bases). From germline, CDR1 is GTSNPN and CDR2 SVGIG (reference sequence). The germline V and J ends were trimmed by 1 base and 7 bases, with 11 bases remaining between them. The CDR3 loop spans 14 amino acids.

J is TRBJ2-1 and V is TRBV2, with TRBD2 matching over 9 bases. The junction had 14 bases not matched to a gene; V was cut back by 6 bases and J by 8 bases. The germline gives CDR1 SNHLY, CDR2 FYNNEI. This CDR3 has 16 amino acids. The CDR3 is CASSIEAGGPLDEQFF. In DNA, the CDR3 is TGTGCCAGCAGCATAGAAGCGGGAGGACCCCTCGATGAGCAGTTCTTC.

The chain has TRBV6-5 and TRBJ1-3; 8 nucleotides align to TRBD1. J gave up 2 bases and V 6 bases, and 3 bases lay outside the gene matches. Germline values: CDR1 MNHEY, CDR2 SVGAGI. This CDR3 is built from 14 residues. CDR3 in DNA: TGTGCCAGCAGGAAACAGGGGGCTGGAAACACCATATATTTT. It yields the protein CASRKQGAGNTIYF.

The chain links TRBV28 to TRBJ2-7; TRBD1 matches at 12 bases. Germline V gene sequence: CDR1 MDHEN, CDR2 SYDVKM. This CDR3 is 14 amino acids long. V was clipped by 5 bases and J by 5 bases; unmatched bases: 4. This CDR3 is CASSTGTGGNEQYF. In DNA form, the CDR3 reads TGTGCCAGCAGTACCGGGACAGGGGGCAACGAGCAGTACTTC.

CDR3 loop: CASSIGMGQLSSGELFF. The CDR3 DNA is TGTGCCAGTAGTATAGGAATGGGACAGCTGTCCTCCGGGGAGCTGTTTTTT. The chain joins TRBV19 to TRBJ2-2, with 7 bases that match TRBD1. The V gene end was trimmed by 1 base and the J gene end by 6 bases; junction bases not matched to a gene: 11. The CDR3 length is 17 residues. Germline V CDR1 and CDR2: LNHDA, SQIVND (reference sequence). The whole variable domain, remainder taken from reference TRBV19 and TRBJ2-2, is DGGITQSPKYLFRKEGQNVTLSCEQNLNHDAMYWYRQDPGQGLRLIYYSQIVNDFQKGDIAEGYSVSREKKESFPLTVTSAQKNPTAFYLCASSIGMGQLSSGELFFGEGSRLTVL.

This chain links TRBV12-3 or TRBV12-4 with TRBJ1-5; D ambiguous. CDR3 length: 12 residues. V was cut by 2 bases and J by 7 bases, with 6 bases left in between. The CDR3 coding sequence is TGTGCCAGCAGTTTAATAGAACAGCCCCAGCATTTT. Its protein product is CASSLIEQPQHF.